One sample yielded the 4 T cell receptor beta chains listed below, sequenced in a study of shared clonotypes between healthy human individuals. Here immunoSEQ multiplex PCR was the method, and the copy in TCRdb shows in-frame clones only, minus some. The sample holds 950,000 to 1,100,000 clones; around four fifths are singletons and the top ten take about 1.5%. Sequencing was done on a sample of memory CD4+ T cells sorted from blood. Subset given: CD45RA-negative fraction. The receptor set was obtained from a man aged 18 to 30 in good health.

With respect to this clone: Since a far larger clone is one base different, this is likely a read error. The chain combines TRBV6-4 with TRBJ2-2, with 9 bases aligning to TRBD2. The CDR3 consists of 16 residues. Germline values: CDR1 MRHNA, CDR2 SNTAGT. The CDR3 loop is CARSETGGGASGELFF. The CDR3 DNA follows: TGTGCCCGCAGTGAGACTGGCGGGGGGGCCTCCGGGGAGCTGTTTTTT.

This clone appeared a few times. J is TRBJ1-2 and V is TRBV2; TRBD1 aligns across 11 bases. The V gene end was trimmed by 4 bases and the J gene end by 2 bases; junction bases not matched to a gene: 9. Germline CDR1 is SNHLY and CDR2 is FYNNEI. The CDR3 is 17 residues long. The DNA of the CDR3 is TGTGCCAGCAGTGTACCGGGACAGGGGGTAACAAACTATGGCTACACCTTC. It encodes CASSVPGQGVTNYGYTF.

The CDR3 DNA follows: TGTGCCAGCAGCTTAGATTTCCGATACGAGCAGTACTTC. Residues: CASSLDFRYEQYF. The genes are TRBV11-2 and TRBJ2-7; D gene uncertain. The CDR3 sequence is 13 residues long. V dropped 0 bases and J dropped 4 bases, with 7 bases sitting between them. The germline V gene has CDR1 SGHAT and CDR2 FQNNGV.

This chain links TRBV7-2 with TRBJ2-7, with 9 bases aligning to TRBD1. Germline V gene sequence: CDR1 SGHTA, CDR2 FQGNSA. J lost 3 bases, V lost 2 bases, and 2 bases had no gene match. CDR3 length: 14 residues. CDR3 sequence (DNA): TGTGCCAGCAGCTTATCGACAGGGGGCTACGAGCAGTACTTC. Translation: CASSLSTGGYEQYF.